This T cell receptor (beta chain) was recorded in a study of patients and donors after allogeneic stem cell transplantation. TCRdb used MiXCR to reprocess the RT-PCR reads, holding one entry per CDR3 protein. This table holds about a million distinct CDR3 sequences, roughly 18% found once. V was cut by 1 base and J by 1 base, with 4 bases left in between. The CDR3 is 13 residues long. Germline loops: CDR1 MGHDK, CDR2 SYGVNS. This receptor was taken from a human donor who was either an allogeneic HSCT recipient or a stem cell or donor lymphocyte infusion donor (not recorded which). It is not recorded whose cells these are; they may come from a transplant donor. This chain links TRBV25-1 with TRBJ1-2; D gene unclear. Sample: blood, either unsorted or a sorted T cell fraction (not recorded which). CDR3 sequence reads: CASSESGNYGYTF. CDR3 bases: TGTGCCAGCAGTGAATCCGGTAACTATGGCTACACCTTC.